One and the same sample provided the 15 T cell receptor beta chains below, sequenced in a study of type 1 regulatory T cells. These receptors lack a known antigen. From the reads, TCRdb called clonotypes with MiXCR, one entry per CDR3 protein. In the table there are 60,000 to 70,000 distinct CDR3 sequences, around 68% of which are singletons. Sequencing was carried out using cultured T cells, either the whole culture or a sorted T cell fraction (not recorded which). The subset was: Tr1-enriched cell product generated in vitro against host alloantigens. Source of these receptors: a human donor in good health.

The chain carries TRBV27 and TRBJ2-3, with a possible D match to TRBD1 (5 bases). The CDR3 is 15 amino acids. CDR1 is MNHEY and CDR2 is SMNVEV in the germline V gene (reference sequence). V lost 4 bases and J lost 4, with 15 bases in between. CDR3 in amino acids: CASSSQGYRADTQYF. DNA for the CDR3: TGTGCCAGCAGTTCCCAGGGTTATCGGGCAGATACGCAGTATTTT.

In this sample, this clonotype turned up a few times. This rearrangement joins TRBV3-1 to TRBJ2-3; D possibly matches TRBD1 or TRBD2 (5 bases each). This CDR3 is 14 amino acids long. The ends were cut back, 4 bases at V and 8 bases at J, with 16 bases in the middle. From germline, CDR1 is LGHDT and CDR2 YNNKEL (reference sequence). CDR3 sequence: CASSPTLPGTTQYF. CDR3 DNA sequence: TGTGCCAGCAGCCCAACCCTTCCGGGGACTACGCAGTATTTT.

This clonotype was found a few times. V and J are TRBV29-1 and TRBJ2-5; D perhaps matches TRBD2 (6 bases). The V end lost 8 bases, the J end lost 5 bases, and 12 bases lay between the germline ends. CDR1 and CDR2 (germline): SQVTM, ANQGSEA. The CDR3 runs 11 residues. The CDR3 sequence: CSLRLGETQYF. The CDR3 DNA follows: TGCAGCCTAAGACTAGGCGAGACCCAGTACTTC.

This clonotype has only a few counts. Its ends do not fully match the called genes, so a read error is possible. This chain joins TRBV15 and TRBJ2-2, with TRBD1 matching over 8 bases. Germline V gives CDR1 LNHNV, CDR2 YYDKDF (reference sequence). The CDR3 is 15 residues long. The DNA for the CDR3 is TGTGCCACTAGCAGGGGGCTAGGGGGAACCGGGGAGCTGTTTTTT. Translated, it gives CATSRGLGGTGELFF.

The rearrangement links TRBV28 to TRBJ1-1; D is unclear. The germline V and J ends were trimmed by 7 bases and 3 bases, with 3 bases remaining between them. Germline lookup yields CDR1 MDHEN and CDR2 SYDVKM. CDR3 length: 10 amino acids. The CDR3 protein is CASKDTEAFF. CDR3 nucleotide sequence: TGTGCCAGCAAAGACACTGAAGCTTTCTTT.

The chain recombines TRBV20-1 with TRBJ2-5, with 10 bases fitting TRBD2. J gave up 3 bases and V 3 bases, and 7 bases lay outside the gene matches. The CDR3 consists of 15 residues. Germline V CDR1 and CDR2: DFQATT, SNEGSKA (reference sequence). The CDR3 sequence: CSASSASGSEETQYF. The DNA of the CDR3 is TGCAGTGCTAGTTCGGCTAGCGGGAGTGAAGAGACCCAGTACTTC.

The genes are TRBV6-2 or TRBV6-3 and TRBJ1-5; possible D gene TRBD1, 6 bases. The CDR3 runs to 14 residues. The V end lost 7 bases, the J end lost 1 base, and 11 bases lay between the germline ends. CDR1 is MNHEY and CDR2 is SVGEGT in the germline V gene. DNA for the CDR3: TGTGCCAGCACCCAGGGGAGGAGCAATCAGCCCCAGCATTTT. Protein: CASTQGRSNQPQHF.

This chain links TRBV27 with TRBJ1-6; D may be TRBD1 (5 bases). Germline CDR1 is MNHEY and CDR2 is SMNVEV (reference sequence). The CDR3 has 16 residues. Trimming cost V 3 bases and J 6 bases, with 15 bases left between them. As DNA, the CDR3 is TGTGCCAGCAGTTTGGGGACTAGGGGCGGTAATTCACCCCTCCACTTT. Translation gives CASSLGTRGGNSPLHF.

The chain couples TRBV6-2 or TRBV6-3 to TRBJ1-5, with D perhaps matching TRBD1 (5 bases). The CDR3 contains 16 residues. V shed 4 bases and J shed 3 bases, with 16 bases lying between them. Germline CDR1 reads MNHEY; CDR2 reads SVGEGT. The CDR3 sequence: CASSFPQDTINQPQHF. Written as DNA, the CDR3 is TGTGCCAGCAGTTTCCCCCAGGACACTATCAATCAGCCCCAGCATTTT.

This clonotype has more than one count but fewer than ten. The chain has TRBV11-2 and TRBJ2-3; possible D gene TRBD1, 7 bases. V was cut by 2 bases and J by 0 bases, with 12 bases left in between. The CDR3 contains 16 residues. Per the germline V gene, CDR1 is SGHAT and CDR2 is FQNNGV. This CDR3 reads CASSLLPGGSTDTQYF. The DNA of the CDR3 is TGTGCCAGCAGCTTACTCCCAGGGGGGAGCACAGATACGCAGTATTTT.

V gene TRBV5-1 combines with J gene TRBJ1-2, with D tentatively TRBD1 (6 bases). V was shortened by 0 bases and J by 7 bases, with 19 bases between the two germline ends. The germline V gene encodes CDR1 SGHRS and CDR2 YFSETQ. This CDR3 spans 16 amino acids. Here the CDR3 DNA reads TGCGCCAGCAGCTTGGCCGCCACTCCTCAACAGGGTGGCTACACCTTC. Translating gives CASSLAATPQQGGYTF. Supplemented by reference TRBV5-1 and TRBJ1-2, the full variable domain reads KAGVTQTPRYLIKTRGQQVTLSCSPISGHRSVSWYQQTPGQGLQFLFEYFSETQRNKGNFPGRFSGRQFSNSRSEMNVSTLELGDSALYLCASSLAATPQQGGYTFGSGTRLTVV.

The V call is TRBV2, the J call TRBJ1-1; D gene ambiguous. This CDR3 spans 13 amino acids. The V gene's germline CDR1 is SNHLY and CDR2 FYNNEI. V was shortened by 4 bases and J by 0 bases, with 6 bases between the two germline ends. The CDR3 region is CASSVDLNTEAFF. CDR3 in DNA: TGTGCCAGCAGTGTGGACTTGAACACTGAAGCTTTCTTT.

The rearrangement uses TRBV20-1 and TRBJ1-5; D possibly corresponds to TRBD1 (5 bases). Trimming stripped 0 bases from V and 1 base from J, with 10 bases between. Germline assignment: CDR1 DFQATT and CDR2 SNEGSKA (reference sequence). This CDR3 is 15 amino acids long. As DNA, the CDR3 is TGCAGTGCTAGAGAGGTTGAGGGGAGCAATCAGCCCCAGCATTTT. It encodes CSAREVEGSNQPQHF.

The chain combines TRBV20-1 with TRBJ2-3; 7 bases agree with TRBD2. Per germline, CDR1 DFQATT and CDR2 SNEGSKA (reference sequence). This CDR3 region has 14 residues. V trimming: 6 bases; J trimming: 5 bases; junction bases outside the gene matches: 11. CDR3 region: CSAARLAEVDTQYF. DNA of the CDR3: TGCAGTGCCGCCCGTCTAGCGGAGGTAGATACGCAGTATTTT.

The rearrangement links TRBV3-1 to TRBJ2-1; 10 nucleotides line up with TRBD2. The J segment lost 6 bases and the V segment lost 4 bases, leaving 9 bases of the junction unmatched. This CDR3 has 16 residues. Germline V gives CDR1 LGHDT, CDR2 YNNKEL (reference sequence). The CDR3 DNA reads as TGTGCCAGCAGCCCGCCGGGACTAGCGATTGTCAATGAGCAGTTCTTC. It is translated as CASSPPGLAIVNEQFF.